This T cell receptor beta chain was sequenced for a study of blood T cell repertoires in COVID-19. Study as a whole: Whether acute or convalescent, the COVID-19 samples came from the United States, Italy and Spain. The cDNA or gDNA used as material had been derived from T cells, B-cell-depleted T cells, or PBMCs.

V lost 5 bases and J lost 8, with 14 bases in between. The CDR3 has 13 amino acids. Germline V gene lookup returns CDR1 SGHNT and CDR2 YENEEA. Authors' processing steps: Estimation of nucleated cell counts relied on the amplification of reference gene primers. The repertoire was sequenced with immunoSEQ multiplex PCR; TCRdb's copy has only in-frame clones and lacks some. That table is the source of V, J and clone size, and D and trimming were worked out from the DNA. This sample has about 100,000 clones, with approximately 88% found just once. Input material: peripheral blood. The source of this sequence is a man aged 55 to 70 with acute or convalescent COVID-19. This sequence joins TRBV11-3 and TRBJ2-3, with D perhaps matching TRBD2 (6 bases). The CDR3 nucleotides read TGTGCCAGCAGCGGTCCTATGGGGGGTACGCAGTATTTT. Its protein product is CASSGPMGGTQYF. The whole variable domain, remainder taken from reference TRBV11-3 and TRBJ2-3, is EAGVVQSPRYKIIEKKQPVAFWCNPISGHNTLYWYLQNLGQGPELLIRYENEEAVDDSQLPKDRFSAERLKGVDSTLKIQPAELGDSAVYLCASSGPMGGTQYFGPGTRLTVL.